This T cell receptor (beta chain) emerged from a study of blood T cell repertoires in COVID-19. Study-level information: There were acute and convalescent COVID-19 samples, and they came from the United States, Italy and Spain. The analysed material was cDNA or gDNA that came from T cells, B-cell-depleted T cells, or PBMCs.

The ends lost 8 bases at V and 6 bases at J; junction bases unmatched: 10. CDR3 length equals 14 residues. Germline V CDR1 and CDR2: SNHLY, FYNNEI. In the authors' methods: From reference gene primer amplification, estimates of nucleated cell counts were derived. Sequencing was performed with immunoSEQ multiplex PCR; in TCRdb, only in-frame clones are kept and a portion is missing. From that table come the V and J calls and clone size; the DNA was used to work out D and trimming. The table records about 97,000 clones, 75% to 90% of them present only once. This rearrangement joins TRBV2 to TRBJ2-3; TRBD2 agrees at 8 bases. This TCR was recovered from a human donor in a cohort sampled during active COVID-19. The specimen was peripheral blood. The CDR3 region has the DNA TGTGCCAGCTTCCTCGGGGGGGCAGGGGATACGCAGTATTTT. This codes for CASFLGGAGDTQYF.